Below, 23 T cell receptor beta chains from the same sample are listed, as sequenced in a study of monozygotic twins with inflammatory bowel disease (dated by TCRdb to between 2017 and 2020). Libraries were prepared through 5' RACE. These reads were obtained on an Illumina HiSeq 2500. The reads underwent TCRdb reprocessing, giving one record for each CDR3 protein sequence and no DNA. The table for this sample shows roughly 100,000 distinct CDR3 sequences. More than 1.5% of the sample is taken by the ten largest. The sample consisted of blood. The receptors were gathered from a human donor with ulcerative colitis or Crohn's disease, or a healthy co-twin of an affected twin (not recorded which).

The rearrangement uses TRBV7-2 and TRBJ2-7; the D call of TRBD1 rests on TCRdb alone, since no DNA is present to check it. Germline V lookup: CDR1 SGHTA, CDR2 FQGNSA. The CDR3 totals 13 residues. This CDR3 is CASSPQVPYEQYF.

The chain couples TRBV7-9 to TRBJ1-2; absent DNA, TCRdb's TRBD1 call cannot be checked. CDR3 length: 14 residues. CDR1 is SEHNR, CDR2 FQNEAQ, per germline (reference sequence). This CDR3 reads CASRIQGSVYGYTF.

CDR3 amino acids: CASSQGQGAGYEQFF. The V call is TRBV7-9, the J call TRBJ2-1; TCRdb reports TRBD1, a call that lacks DNA to check it against. The CDR3 has 15 amino acids. Germline loops: CDR1 SEHNR, CDR2 FQNEAQ (reference sequence).

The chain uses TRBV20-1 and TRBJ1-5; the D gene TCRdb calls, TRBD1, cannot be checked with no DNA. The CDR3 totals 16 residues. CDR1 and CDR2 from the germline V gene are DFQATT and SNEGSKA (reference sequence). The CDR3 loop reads CSARDFVQGARQPQHF.

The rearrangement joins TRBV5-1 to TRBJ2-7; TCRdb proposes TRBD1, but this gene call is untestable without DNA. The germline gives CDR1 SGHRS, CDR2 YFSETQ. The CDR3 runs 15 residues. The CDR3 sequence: CASARRGLYAYEQYF.

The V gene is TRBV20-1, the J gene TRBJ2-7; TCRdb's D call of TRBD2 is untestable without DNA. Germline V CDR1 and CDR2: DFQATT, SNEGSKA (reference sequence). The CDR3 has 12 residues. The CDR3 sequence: CSARDRRYEQYF.

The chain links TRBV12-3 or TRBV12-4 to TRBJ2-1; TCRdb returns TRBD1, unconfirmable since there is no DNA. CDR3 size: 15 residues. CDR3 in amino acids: CASSVRQGLWDEQFF.

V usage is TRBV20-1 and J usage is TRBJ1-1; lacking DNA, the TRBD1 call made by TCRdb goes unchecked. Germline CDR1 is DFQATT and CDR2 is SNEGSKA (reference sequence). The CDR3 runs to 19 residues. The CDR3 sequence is CSAATTPDRGWAFEPEAFF.

The CDR3 reads CASSLGQGRSIKETQYF. This sequence joins TRBV7-3 and TRBJ2-5; the D gene TCRdb calls, TRBD1, cannot be checked with no DNA. The CDR3 is 17 residues long. Germline loops: CDR1 SGHTA, CDR2 FQGTGA.

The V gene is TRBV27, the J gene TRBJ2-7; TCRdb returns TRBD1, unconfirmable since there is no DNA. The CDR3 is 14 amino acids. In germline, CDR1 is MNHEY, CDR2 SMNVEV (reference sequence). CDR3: CASTRDSRAYEQYF.

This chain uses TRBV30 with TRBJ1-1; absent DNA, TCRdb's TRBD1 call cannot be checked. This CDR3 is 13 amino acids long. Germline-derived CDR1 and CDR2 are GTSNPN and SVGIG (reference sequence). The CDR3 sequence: CAWEGQPNTEAFF. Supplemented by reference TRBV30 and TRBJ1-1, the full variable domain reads SQTIHQWPATLVQPVGSPLSLECTVEGTSNPNLYWYRQAAGRGLQLLFYSVGIGQISSEVPQNLSASRPQDRQFILSSKKLLLSDSGFYLCAWEGQPNTEAFFGQGTRLTVV.

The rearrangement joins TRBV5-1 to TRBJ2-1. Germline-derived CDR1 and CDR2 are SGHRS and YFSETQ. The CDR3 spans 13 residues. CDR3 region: CASSLAAANEQFF.

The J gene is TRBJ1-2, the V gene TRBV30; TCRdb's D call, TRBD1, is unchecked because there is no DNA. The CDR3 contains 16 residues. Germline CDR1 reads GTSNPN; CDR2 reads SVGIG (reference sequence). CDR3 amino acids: CAWSAPQVAPNYGYTF.

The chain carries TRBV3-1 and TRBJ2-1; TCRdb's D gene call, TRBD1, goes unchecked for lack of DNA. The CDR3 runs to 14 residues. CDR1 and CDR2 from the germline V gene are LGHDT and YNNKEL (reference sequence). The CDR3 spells CASSQTGDHNEQFF.

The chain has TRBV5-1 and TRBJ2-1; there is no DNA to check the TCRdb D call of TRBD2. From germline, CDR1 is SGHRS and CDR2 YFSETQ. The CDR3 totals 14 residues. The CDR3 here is CASSALAGTNEQFF.

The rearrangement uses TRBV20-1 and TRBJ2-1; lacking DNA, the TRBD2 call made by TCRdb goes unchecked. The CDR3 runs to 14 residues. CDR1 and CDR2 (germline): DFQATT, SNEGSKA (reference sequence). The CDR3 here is CSAQTSGGTDEQFF.

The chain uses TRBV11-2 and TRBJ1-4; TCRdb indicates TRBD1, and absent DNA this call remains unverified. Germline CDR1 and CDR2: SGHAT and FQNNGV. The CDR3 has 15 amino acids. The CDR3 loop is CASTPVRGTNEKLFF.

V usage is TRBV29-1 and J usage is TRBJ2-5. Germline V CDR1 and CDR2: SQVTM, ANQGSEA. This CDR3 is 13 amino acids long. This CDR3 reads CSVEGGFQETQYF.

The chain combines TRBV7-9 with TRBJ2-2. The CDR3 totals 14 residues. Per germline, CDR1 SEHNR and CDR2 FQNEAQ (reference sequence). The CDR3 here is CASSFKRNTGELFF.

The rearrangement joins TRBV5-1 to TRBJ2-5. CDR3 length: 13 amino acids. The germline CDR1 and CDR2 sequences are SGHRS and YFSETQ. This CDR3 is CASSLAGKETQYF.

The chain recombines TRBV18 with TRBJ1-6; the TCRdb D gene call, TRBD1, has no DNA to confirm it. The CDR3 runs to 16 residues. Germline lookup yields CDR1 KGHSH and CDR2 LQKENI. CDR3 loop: CASSVRDRGHNSPLHF.

CDR3 sequence: CSARDGTGNNQPQHF. V is TRBV20-1 and J is TRBJ1-5; absent DNA, TCRdb's TRBD1 call cannot be checked. CDR1 and CDR2 from the germline V gene are DFQATT and SNEGSKA (reference sequence). CDR3 length equals 15 residues.

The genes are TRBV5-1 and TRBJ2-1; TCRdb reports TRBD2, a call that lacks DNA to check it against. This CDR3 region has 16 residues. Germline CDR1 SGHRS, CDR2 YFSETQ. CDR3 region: CASSLAPSGSINEQFF.